This TCR beta chain appears in the sequencing data of a study of cytomegalovirus exposure and HLA in healthy donors (dated by TCRdb to about 2017). Describing the broader study: In an earlier analysis of 587 of the donors, around 300 Gb of sequence data and about 110 million unique TCR beta sequences from approximately 180 million T cells were reported. An earlier analysis of several hundred of the donors used high-throughput TCR beta sequencing to judge whether each TCR beta V gene segment behaved as functional or pseudogenic. Donor age, sex, ethnicity and CMV serostatus were compiled together with the repertoire data. A handful of DR-DQ haplotypes were treated as single units for association and clustering because of strong linkage in the cohort. The study used immunosequencing to profile the T cell repertoires of approximately 630 subjects and linked those repertoires to cytomegalovirus serostatus. Rather than using new phenotypic data, the later analysis identified candidate immune exposures from TCR beta sequences and from how often those sequences occurred across donors. In a later genetic analysis, genome-wide SNP genotypes for about 55% of the roughly 700 donors were used, and that subset was treated as a discovery cohort. Across 398 genotyped donors of the cohort, an average of about 240,000 unique TCR beta nucleotide sequences per donor were sequenced, and 15% to 20% of those sequences were non-productive. HLA typing included class I and class II loci at four-digit resolution. Of the approximately 400 genotyped donors, 75% to 85% were placed in the genetic ancestry cluster associated with self-reported Caucasian donors. In a later analysis, previously published TCR beta repertoires from about 670 donors were re-analyzed and high-resolution HLA genotyping was added so that TCR occurrence patterns could be studied. Typing coverage varied by locus: roughly 629-640 donors for A, B, C, DRB1 and DQB1; 500 to 550 for DQA1; more than 600 for DPA1; approximately 490 for DPB1. An early release that covered 500 to 800 HLA-typed donors contained approximately 300 gigabases of sequencing data and 70 million to 100 million unique TCR sequences. To predict cytomegalovirus infection status, the study brought together high-throughput TCR immunosequencing, statistical association of individual TCRs with disease status, and machine learning. The study was designed to test whether signatures of past pathogen exposure could be identified by cataloging public T cell receptors. All discovery cohort repertoires had been generated on a single sequencing platform. In addition to the first cohort of approximately 670 subjects, a separate validation cohort of about 120 different subjects was used.

This clone was counted a few times. Its antigen is still unknown. Base qualities are not recorded, but no much larger clone differs from it by a single base. Overall study outcomes, separate from this receptor: A later genetic analysis reported fewer N-insertions in productive TCRs among donors in an Asian-associated ancestry cluster than the roughly 670-donor mean. Immune exposure information for the cohort was limited to CMV serostatus. The sequencing pipeline was judged likely to have produced a cluster of highly shared sequence variants as a technical artifact. A later analysis reported that several top co-occurrence clusters appeared linked to parvovirus B19, influenza, CMV and Epstein-Barr virus. This cohort had only TCR beta chains sequenced, and the lack of alpha or paired-chain data limited which features could be detected. A further reported finding was that TCR beta sequences accurately predicted the HLA-A and HLA-B alleles for most subjects in the first cohort. Assigning TCR associations to individual alleles was difficult when HLA alleles, especially DR and DQ, strongly co-occurred. The classifier was reported to diagnose cytomegalovirus status with high specificity and sensitivity in both the original and validation cohorts. A total of 150 to 200 TCR beta chains were listed by the study as associated with cytomegalovirus. In a later analysis, the rate of TCR association differed among HLA loci, with DRB1 alleles having the most associated TCRs and HLA-C alleles having the fewest. A later analysis found that HLA-associated TCR beta chains were more clonally expanded and had lower generation probabilities than equally common non-associated chains. Correlated functional status among segregating V segments might be attributable to linkage disequilibrium, but an unknown experimental factor could not be ruled out. While some public TCRs were present in many individuals, most TCR sequences turned up only very rarely across donors. In an earlier analysis of fewer than 700 of the donors, most TCR beta V segments appeared in productive rearrangements about 87% or about 30% of the time, broadly matching IMGT annotations. Because HLA typing was missing for some donors at each locus, association tests included only the typed subset. The authors suggested that the approach could potentially be generalized to other disease states and immunological phenotypes. At a false discovery rate of 0.05, a later analysis linked around 15,000 TCR beta sequences to specific HLA alleles. An association between a missense DCLRE1C variant and V-gene and J-gene trimming of TCR beta chains was found in a later genetic analysis and replicated in an independent cohort. A few of the identified cytomegalovirus-associated TCR beta chains were confirmed in vitro to be specific for cytomegalovirus antigens. According to a later analysis, most CMV-associated TCR beta chains appeared to be HLA-restricted, and the HLA associations seemed to be driven largely by CMV exposure. Some IMGT-functional V segments, including TRBV6-2 and TRBV6-3, could not be told apart with the 87-base-pair reads, so those segments were excluded. Because counts were too low, seventeen rarely observed V segments, including chromosome 9 orphons, were excluded from the earlier analysis of roughly 580 of the donors. Presence/absence analyses assumed roughly uniform sequencing depth across donors, an assumption that may not hold.

The library relied on the immunoSEQ multiplex PCR assay. The multiplex PCR relied on a mix of 60 forward primers for TCR Vbeta segments and 13 reverse primers for TCR Jbeta segments. The CDR3 region of rearranged TCR beta genes was amplified from genomic DNA with a multiplex PCR assay. On the Illumina HiSeq System, the amplified TCR beta libraries were sequenced as 87-base-pair reads. The authors processed their data as follows. In a later analysis, 80 million or so unique TCR beta chains were counted across the 650 to 750 repertoires, and roughly 9.9 million of these chains were shared by at least two donors. Raw reads were error-corrected and collapsed into unique sequences with a nearest-neighbor algorithm that merged closely related sequences to remove PCR and sequencing errors. To assign V, D and J gene segments, CDR3 sequences were aligned to IMGT reference sequences. For a sequence to be retained, a match of at least six nucleotides to both a V gene segment and a J gene segment was required. A rearrangement was called productive if the CDR3 had no stop codons and remained in frame with V and J, and every other rearrangement was called non-productive. CDR3 was defined by IMGT convention, running from the second conserved V-encoded cysteine to the conserved J-encoded phenylalanine. Sequences without an unambiguous match to a single V gene segment were excluded from the earlier analysis of over 500 of the donors. In an earlier analysis of roughly 600 of the donors, a V segment was called functional when productive rearrangements were above 56.7%, and segregating when the standard deviation between donors exceeded 5%. A statistical classification framework was built to diagnose cytomegalovirus status from the catalog of TCR beta chain sequences. In a later analysis, V and J genes were assigned by comparing TCR nucleotide sequences against IMGT/GENE-DB human TR gene sequences. In a later analysis, CDR3 sequences and most-parsimonious VDJ recombination scenarios were assigned using the TCRdist pipeline. In a later analysis, each TCR beta chain was defined by its CDR3 amino acid sequence together with its V-gene family, and reads lacking a unique V-gene family were excluded. In a later analysis, 550 to 650 highly shared, low-generation-probability nucleotide sequences were removed to address suspected cross-contamination and a sequencing artifact. A later analysis calculated a clonal expansion index for each public chain from normalized within-repertoire ranks of inferred template counts. In a later analysis, generation probabilities were computed with a VDJ recombination model fitted to out-of-frame rearrangements, and the resulting probabilities were checked against IGoR. A later analysis scored TCR-TCR, TCR-HLA and TCR-CMV co-occurrence with hypergeometric tests, applying a repertoire-size bias correction to TCR pairs. In a later analysis, false discovery rates were estimated by permuting HLA or CMV assignments 20 times. In a later analysis, co-occurring TCRs were grouped with DBSCAN, and TCRdist sequence similarity was added when clustering was performed within HLA-allele-positive subsets. Co-occurrence clustering excluded repertoires with fewer than 30,000 or more than 120,000 public chains, plus five with anomalous nucleotide sharing. Entries here come from immuneACCESS through TCRdb and include only in-frame sequences with V and J called. Some clones fail to appear in such tables; in the studies checked, an unresolved V gene covers under half of the shortfall, and the cause of the remainder is unknown. V, J and clone size were drawn from that table, and D and trimming were deduced from the DNA. This sample holds 150,000 or so clones; around 80% were observed only once. Together, the top ten hold around 5.2% of the sample.

Its CDR3 holds 11 amino acids, cysteine through phenylalanine. CDR3 DNA only is kept here, 33 bases in frame from base 1. The germline V gene (reference sequence) sets CDR1 to MNHEY and CDR2 to SMNVEV. The germline ends are 5 bases apart after V is trimmed by 5 bases and J by 3 bases. The cohort consisted of hundreds of healthy bone marrow donors. At the time of sampling, all cohort members were nominally healthy, though unrecorded immune exposures were likely present. The donor was CMV seropositive and was included in the group of 270 or so seropositive cohort members. A peripheral blood sample was collected from each donor, and TCR beta sequencing was performed on peripheral blood mononuclear cells. Genomic DNA extraction from the blood cell samples was performed with the Qiagen DNeasy Blood Extraction Kit.

This TCR was sampled from a woman aged 40-49 years in good health and CMV-seropositive. The sequencing input was PBMCs. The V and J segments used are TRBV27 and TRBJ2-7, with TRBD2 perhaps the D gene, on 5 matching bases. The DNA is TGTGCCAGCAGTGAGGGCTACGAGCAGTACTTC. Protein translation: CASSEGYEQYF.